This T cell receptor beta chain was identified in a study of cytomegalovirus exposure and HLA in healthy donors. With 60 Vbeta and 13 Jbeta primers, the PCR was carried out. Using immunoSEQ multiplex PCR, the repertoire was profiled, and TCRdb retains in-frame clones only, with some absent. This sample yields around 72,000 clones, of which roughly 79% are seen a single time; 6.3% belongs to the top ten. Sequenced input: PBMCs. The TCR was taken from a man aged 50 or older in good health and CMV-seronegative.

DNA of the CDR3: TGTGCCAGCAGCCCCAGGGAAAGGGGCAGCAATCAGCCCCAGCATTTT. Protein: CASSPRERGSNQPQHF. This chain links TRBV5-8 with TRBJ1-5; tentative D call: TRBD1 (5 bases). The germline V gene has CDR1 SGHTS and CDR2 YDEGEE. This CDR3 contains 16 residues. V lost 4 bases, J lost 1 base, and 15 bases lay in between.